Below are 16 T cell receptor beta chains sequenced from a single sample in a study of OX40 agonist ivuxolimab in advanced cancers. TCRdb's table, derived via immunoSEQ multiplex PCR, lists solely in-frame clones and lacks some. There are tens of thousands of clones in the sample; roughly 90% occur only once, and 6.9% lies in the top ten. The sample in question was CD4+ or CD8+ T cells sorted from blood, obtained in a trial of the OX40 agonist ivuxolimab. The origin of the receptors is an adult with an advanced solid tumor such as melanoma, head and neck, liver or kidney cancer.

This clone has a single count. The V call is TRBV28, the J call TRBJ2-7, with 7 positions matching TRBD1. The CDR3 runs to 14 residues. The germline CDR1 and CDR2 sequences are MDHEN and SYDVKM. The J segment lost 3 bases and the V segment lost 8 bases, leaving 10 bases of the junction unmatched. The CDR3 reads CASGPPGGGYEQYF. DNA of the CDR3: TGTGCCAGCGGGCCTCCAGGGGGTGGCTACGAGCAGTACTTC.

This chain joins TRBV7-8 and TRBJ2-3; no clear D. The CDR3 spans 14 residues. Germline CDR1 reads SGHVS; CDR2 reads FQNEAQ. Trimming pared 0 bases from V and 8 bases from J, leaving 12 bases between. The CDR3 region has the DNA TGTGCCAGCAGCTTAGCCAGGCTCGTCCCTACGCAGTATTTT. Its protein product is CASSLARLVPTQYF.

CDR3: CASSLARGDTEAFF. CDR3 DNA sequence: TGTGCCAGCAGCTTGGCCCGAGGGGACACTGAAGCTTTCTTT. The chain carries TRBV5-4 and TRBJ1-1; tentatively, D is TRBD1 (5 bases). The V gene lost 0 bases and the J gene lost 3 bases, with 9 bases spanning the gap. CDR3 size: 14 residues. Germline CDR1 is SGHNT and CDR2 is YYREEE (reference sequence).

This chain joins TRBV2 and TRBJ1-1; 10 bases are a match to TRBD1. J was trimmed by 0 bases and V by 7 bases; bases with no gene match: 14. This CDR3 contains 18 residues. Germline CDR1 SNHLY, CDR2 FYNNEI. The CDR3 coding sequence is TGTGCCAGCACCCAGCAGTTAATGGGACAGGGGTTGAACACTGAAGCTTTCTTT. It is translated as CASTQQLMGQGLNTEAFF.

The J gene is TRBJ2-5, the V gene TRBV5-1; TRBD1 matches 8 bases. CDR1 and CDR2 from the germline V gene are SGHRS and YFSETQ. CDR3 length: 14 residues. V lost 1 base to trimming and J lost 3 bases; unmatched junction nucleotides: 2. Here the CDR3 reads CASSLRQGKETQYF. CDR3 in DNA: TGCGCCAGCAGCTTGCGACAGGGGAAAGAGACCCAGTACTTC.

V and J are TRBV19 and TRBJ1-6, with D hard to call. The CDR3 totals 14 residues. V lost 10 bases, J lost 7 bases, and 17 bases lay in between. Per the germline V gene, CDR1 is LNHDA and CDR2 is SQIVND (reference sequence). The CDR3 region has the DNA TGTGCCACCCAGGACGGGCCGTTGAATTCACCCCTCCACTTT. The encoded protein is CATQDGPLNSPLHF.

This clone turned up a few times. This chain connects TRBV27 to TRBJ2-7; maybe TRBD2 (5 bases). The CDR3 is made up of 12 amino acids. CDR1 and CDR2 (germline): MNHEY, SMNVEV (reference sequence). Trimming stripped 9 bases from V and 0 bases from J, with 9 bases between. CDR3 sequence reads: CASWEFSYEQYF. The CDR3 DNA follows: TGTGCCAGTTGGGAGTTCTCCTACGAGCAGTACTTC.

The V gene is TRBV18, the J gene TRBJ2-7; 9 bases are shared with TRBD1. V dropped 4 bases and J dropped 2; count of bases not matched to a gene: 9. The CDR3 totals 16 residues. Germline CDR1 is KGHSH and CDR2 is LQKENI. As DNA, the CDR3 is TGTGCCAGCTCACGAAGGTCCGGGACAGGGACCTACGAGCAGTACTTC. This sequence encodes CASSRRSGTGTYEQYF.

The genes are TRBV9 and TRBJ1-2; D remains unclear. The CDR3 runs 16 residues. Germline V CDR1 and CDR2: SGDLS, YYNGEE. The V end lost 0 bases, the J end lost 7 bases, and 19 bases lay between the germline ends. CDR3 sequence reads: CASSVDDGLLQSGYTF. The CDR3, as DNA: TGTGCCAGCAGCGTAGACGATGGACTCCTACAATCTGGCTACACCTTC.

The chain employs TRBV7-2 and TRBJ2-7; possibly TRBD2 for D (5 bases). Deletions cut 1 base from V and 2 bases from J, with 6 bases between. Germline CDR1 and CDR2: SGHTA and FQGNSA. The CDR3 covers 13 residues. The CDR3 DNA sequence: TGTGCCAGCAGCTTAGGGCGGGCCTACGAGCAGTACTTC. Translation: CASSLGRAYEQYF.

V and J are TRBV21-1 and TRBJ2-1; TRBD2 reflects the table's D call only, with no check against the DNA. TRBV21-1 represents a pseudogene. The length of the CDR3 is 16 residues. Here the CDR3 DNA reads TGTGCCAGCAGCAAAGGGGGACTAGCGGGGGCCCGTGAGCAGTTCTTC. It codes for CASSKGGLAGAREQFF.

The V and J genes are TRBV27 and TRBJ2-3; weak D call: TRBD2 (6 bases). V lost 0 bases to trimming and J lost 1 base, with 11 bases between them. The CDR3 sequence is 16 residues long. Germline V lookup: CDR1 MNHEY, CDR2 SMNVEV (reference sequence). The CDR3 is CASSLSNPGGTDTQYF. In DNA, the CDR3 is TGTGCCAGCAGTTTATCAAACCCGGGGGGCACAGATACGCAGTATTTT.

The chain combines TRBV11-2 with TRBJ2-3; tentatively, D is TRBD2 (6 bases). In germline, CDR1 is SGHAT, CDR2 FQNNGV. The V end was cut by 1 base, the J end by 2 bases, with 13 bases between. The CDR3 is made up of 16 amino acids. CDR3 nucleotide sequence: TGTGCCAGCAGCTTAGGGTTGCGGGAAGACACAGATACGCAGTATTTT. This encodes CASSLGLREDTDTQYF. Combining the CDR3 with reference TRBV11-2 and TRBJ2-3 gives the whole variable domain EAGVAQSPRYKIIEKRQSVAFWCNPISGHATLYWYQQILGQGPKLLIQFQNNGVVDDSQLPKDRFSAERLKGVDSTLKIQPAKLEDSAVYLCASSLGLREDTDTQYFGPGTRLTVL.

The V gene is TRBV29-1, the J gene TRBJ2-7, with 14 bases lining up with TRBD2. The CDR3 covers 20 residues. Germline V gene data show CDR1 as SQVTM and CDR2 as ANQGSEA. V gave up 1 base and J gave up 5 bases; unmatched junction bases: 19. In nucleotides, the CDR3 is TGCAGCGTTGAAGGGGCCTGGGACAGGGGAGCGGGACTAGCGGGAGACGAGCAGTACTTC. It yields the protein CSVEGAWDRGAGLAGDEQYF.

V and J are TRBV9 and TRBJ2-7; 9 bases are a match to TRBD1. Germline loops: CDR1 SGDLS, CDR2 YYNGEE. Unmatched junction bases numbered 13, after V lost 4 bases and J lost 5 bases. The CDR3 extends over 16 amino acids. CDR3 sequence (DNA): TGTGCCAGCAGCCTTCTCTCTAGGGGACAGGGAAACGAGCAGTACTTC. This sequence encodes CASSLLSRGQGNEQYF.

J is TRBJ2-1 and V is TRBV27; 11 positions agree with TRBD2. The germline V gene encodes CDR1 MNHEY and CDR2 SMNVEV (reference sequence). V shed 2 bases and J 2 bases; nucleotides not matched to a gene: 8. The CDR3 spans 18 residues. The CDR3 here is CASSLTSGRGPTYNEQFF. CDR3 coding DNA: TGTGCCAGCAGTTTAACTAGCGGGAGAGGGCCTACCTACAATGAGCAGTTCTTC.